This is a list of T cell receptor beta chains from one sample in a study of cytomegalovirus exposure and HLA in healthy donors. Produced via immunoSEQ multiplex PCR; TCRdb's table is partial and in-frame only. The repertoire holds over 45,000 clones, with approximately 95% as singletons. Sequencing input: PBMCs. Every receptor here comes from a woman between 18 and 29 years old in good health and CMV-seronegative. The CDR3 runs from the conserved cysteine through the conserved F or W. Each record gives: D gene, V gene, clone size, J gene, CDR3 length, CDR3 DNA, CDR3 protein. A D gene is named only where the DNA matches it firmly. Not every row has a clone size; where given, it reads once, few, many or a size class.

D gene: .; V gene: TRBV29-1; clone size: .; J gene: TRBJ2-1; CDR3 length: 12; CDR3 DNA: TGCAGCGTTGACCCCGCGGAGGACCGGCAGTTCTTC; CDR3 protein: CSVDPAEDRQFF
D gene: .; V gene: TRBV6-5; clone size: .; J gene: TRBJ2-2; CDR3 length: 16; CDR3 DNA: TGTGCCAGCAGTTACTCGGGCACAGCGAACACCGGGGAGCTGTTTTTT; CDR3 protein: CASSYSGTANTGELFF
D gene: TRBD1; V gene: TRBV4-1; clone size: .; J gene: TRBJ1-2; CDR3 length: 14; CDR3 DNA: TGCGCCAGCAGCCAGGGGGACAGCCCCTATGGCTACACCTTC; CDR3 protein: CASSQGDSPYGYTF
D gene: .; V gene: TRBV7-7; clone size: .; J gene: TRBJ1-3; CDR3 length: 15; CDR3 DNA: TGTGCCAGCAGCCCGAGTGGGAGCTCTGGAAACACCATATATTTT; CDR3 protein: CASSPSGSSGNTIYF
D gene: .; V gene: TRBV19; clone size: .; J gene: TRBJ2-1; CDR3 length: 14; CDR3 DNA: TGTGCCAGTAGTATTCAGGTCTCCTACAATGAGCAGTTCTTC; CDR3 protein: CASSIQVSYNEQFF
D gene: TRBD2; V gene: TRBV10-2; clone size: .; J gene: TRBJ2-3; CDR3 length: 15; CDR3 DNA: TGCGCCAGCAGTGAGCCTAGCGGGGGCACAGATACGCAGTATTTT; CDR3 protein: CASSEPSGGTDTQYF
D gene: .; V gene: TRBV7-9; clone size: few; J gene: TRBJ2-5; CDR3 length: 15; CDR3 DNA: TGTGCCAGCAGTCGTGGGGGGTCAAATAAAGAGACCCAGTACTTC; CDR3 protein: CASSRGGSNKETQYF
D gene: .; V gene: TRBV7-9; clone size: .; J gene: TRBJ1-1; CDR3 length: 12; CDR3 DNA: TGTGCCAGCAGCTCAGGGTCCCCTGAAGCTTTCTTT; CDR3 protein: CASSSGSPEAFF
D gene: TRBD1; V gene: TRBV18; clone size: .; J gene: TRBJ1-6; CDR3 length: 17; CDR3 DNA: TGTGCCAGCTCACCCCTTGACAGGGGTTCAAGTGGTTCACCCCTCCACTTT; CDR3 protein: CASSPLDRGSSGSPLHF
D gene: .; V gene: TRBV4-1; clone size: .; J gene: TRBJ1-1; CDR3 length: 12; CDR3 DNA: TGCGCCAGCAGGGCAGGGCGAACTGAAGCTTTCTTT; CDR3 protein: CASRAGRTEAFF
D gene: .; V gene: TRBV2; clone size: .; J gene: TRBJ2-3; CDR3 length: 12; CDR3 DNA: TGTGCCAGCAGTGAATCAGGAGATACGCAGTATTTT; CDR3 protein: CASSESGDTQYF
D gene: TRBD1; V gene: TRBV29-1; clone size: .; J gene: TRBJ2-1; CDR3 length: 14; CDR3 DNA: TGCAGCGTCAACGGACAGGGGGCCTACAATGAGCAGTTCTTC; CDR3 protein: CSVNGQGAYNEQFF
D gene: .; V gene: TRBV6-1; clone size: .; J gene: TRBJ2-3; CDR3 length: 13; CDR3 DNA: TGTGCCAGCAGCCGACAGGAAACAGATACGCAGTATTTT; CDR3 protein: CASSRQETDTQYF
D gene: .; V gene: TRBV5-1; clone size: .; J gene: TRBJ1-2; CDR3 length: 14; CDR3 DNA: TGCGCCAGCAGCTTGGGCCAGGGGTACTCTGGCTACACCTTC; CDR3 protein: CASSLGQGYSGYTF
D gene: .; V gene: TRBV29-1; clone size: .; J gene: TRBJ2-7; CDR3 length: 12; CDR3 DNA: TGCAGCGTTGAAGCAGGGACCTACGAGCAGTACTTC; CDR3 protein: CSVEAGTYEQYF
D gene: TRBD2; V gene: TRBV19; clone size: once; J gene: TRBJ2-5; CDR3 length: 14; CDR3 DNA: TGTGCCAGTAGTTGGGGGACTAGTCAAGAGACCCAGTACTTC; CDR3 protein: CASSWGTSQETQYF
D gene: .; V gene: TRBV5-1; clone size: .; J gene: TRBJ1-1; CDR3 length: 14; CDR3 DNA: TGCGCCTCCTCAGGCGAGCCGATGAACACTGAAGCTTTCTTT; CDR3 protein: CASSGEPMNTEAFF
D gene: TRBD2; V gene: TRBV18; clone size: .; J gene: TRBJ2-1; CDR3 length: 13; CDR3 DNA: TGTGCCAGCTCACCTCAGCGGGAGGGTGAGCAGTTCTTC; CDR3 protein: CASSPQREGEQFF
D gene: .; V gene: TRBV15; clone size: .; J gene: TRBJ1-6; CDR3 length: 13; CDR3 DNA: TGTGCCACCGGAACAGGTACCAATTCACCCCTCCACTTT; CDR3 protein: CATGTGTNSPLHF
D gene: TRBD1; V gene: TRBV6-1; clone size: .; J gene: TRBJ1-2; CDR3 length: 14; CDR3 DNA: TGTGCCAGCAGGCTGCAGGGGGCGGACTATGGCTACACCTTC; CDR3 protein: CASRLQGADYGYTF
D gene: TRBD1; V gene: TRBV5-6; clone size: .; J gene: TRBJ2-5; CDR3 length: 16; CDR3 DNA: TGTGCCAGCAGCTTGTCACGCAGGGGGTTAGGAGAGACCCAGTACTTC; CDR3 protein: CASSLSRRGLGETQYF
D gene: .; V gene: TRBV5-6; clone size: .; J gene: TRBJ2-5; CDR3 length: 16; CDR3 DNA: TGTGCCAGCAGCTTGCTTTTCGCGAGGAAACAAGAGACCCAGTACTTC; CDR3 protein: CASSLLFARKQETQYF
D gene: TRBD2; V gene: TRBV5-4; clone size: once; J gene: TRBJ2-5; CDR3 length: 16; CDR3 DNA: TGTGCCAGCAGCTCGGGACTAGCGGGAGTCGGAGAGACCCAGTACTTC; CDR3 protein: CASSSGLAGVGETQYF
D gene: TRBD1; V gene: TRBV27; clone size: .; J gene: TRBJ1-1; CDR3 length: 13; CDR3 DNA: TGTGCCAGCAGTCCCGGGACAGGCGCTGAAGCTTTCTTT; CDR3 protein: CASSPGTGAEAFF
D gene: .; V gene: TRBV28; clone size: .; J gene: TRBJ1-2; CDR3 length: 9; CDR3 DNA: TGTGCCAGCAGTTTCCCCCTCACCTTC; CDR3 protein: CASSFPLTF
D gene: TRBD1; V gene: TRBV5-1; clone size: .; J gene: TRBJ1-2; CDR3 length: 16; CDR3 DNA: TGCGCCAGCAGCTTGAGGTTTGGACAGGGGGCAGGCGGCTACACCTTC; CDR3 protein: CASSLRFGQGAGGYTF
D gene: .; V gene: TRBV27; clone size: .; J gene: TRBJ2-5; CDR3 length: 13; CDR3 DNA: TGTGCCAGCAGGAATAGGGGGGGGAGGACCCAGTACTTC; CDR3 protein: CASRNRGGRTQYF
D gene: TRBD1; V gene: TRBV6-5; clone size: .; J gene: TRBJ1-2; CDR3 length: 15; CDR3 DNA: TGTGCCAGCAGGTCAACGAGAGGGGGCGACTATGGCTACACCTTC; CDR3 protein: CASRSTRGGDYGYTF
D gene: TRBD1; V gene: TRBV11-2; clone size: .; J gene: TRBJ1-2; CDR3 length: 13; CDR3 DNA: TGTGCCAGCAGAAAAGGGGGCGCCAATGGCTACACCTTC; CDR3 protein: CASRKGGANGYTF
D gene: TRBD1; V gene: TRBV6-5; clone size: .; J gene: TRBJ1-6; CDR3 length: 14; CDR3 DNA: TGTGCCAGCAGTTACGAGGGGGCAGGTTCACCCCTCCACTTT; CDR3 protein: CASSYEGAGSPLHF
D gene: .; V gene: TRBV5-4; clone size: .; J gene: TRBJ2-5; CDR3 length: 14; CDR3 DNA: TGTGCCAGCACCGCCCAGGGTATCCAAGAGACCCAGTACTTC; CDR3 protein: CASTAQGIQETQYF
D gene: .; V gene: TRBV4-3; clone size: .; J gene: TRBJ2-3; CDR3 length: 17; CDR3 DNA: TGCGCCAGCAGCCAAGATTGGGCGGGACCATCCACAGATACGCAGTATTTT; CDR3 protein: CASSQDWAGPSTDTQYF
D gene: .; V gene: TRBV18; clone size: .; J gene: TRBJ2-3; CDR3 length: 12; CDR3 DNA: TGTGCCAGCTCACCAGCCGGAGATACGCAGTATTTT; CDR3 protein: CASSPAGDTQYF
D gene: TRBD1; V gene: TRBV13; clone size: .; J gene: TRBJ1-1; CDR3 length: 17; CDR3 DNA: TGTGCCAGCAGCTTAGTACAGGGGGCATTTTTGAACACTGAAGCTTTCTTT; CDR3 protein: CASSLVQGAFLNTEAFF
D gene: TRBD2; V gene: TRBV7-2; clone size: .; J gene: TRBJ2-1; CDR3 length: 14; CDR3 DNA: TGTGCCAGCAGCTTAGGGGAGGGGTCAAATGAGCAGTTCTTC; CDR3 protein: CASSLGEGSNEQFF
D gene: .; V gene: TRBV30; clone size: once; J gene: TRBJ1-1; CDR3 length: 11; CDR3 DNA: TGTGCCTGGAGTTGGGGGCGGAGAGCTTTCTTT; CDR3 protein: CAWSWGRRAFF
D gene: TRBD2; V gene: TRBV5-4; clone size: .; J gene: TRBJ2-2; CDR3 length: 17; CDR3 DNA: TGTGCCAGCAGCTCTCTCGGGAGGGCGGGGGACACCGGGGAGCTGTTTTTT; CDR3 protein: CASSSLGRAGDTGELFF
D gene: TRBD2; V gene: TRBV11-2; clone size: .; J gene: TRBJ2-3; CDR3 length: 15; CDR3 DNA: TGTGCCAGCAGCTTAGTAGGACTAGCTACAGATACGCAGTATTTT; CDR3 protein: CASSLVGLATDTQYF
D gene: .; V gene: TRBV9; clone size: .; J gene: TRBJ1-2; CDR3 length: 15; CDR3 DNA: TGTGCCAGCAGCCCCCAAGTCGGACAGACTTATGGCTACACCTTC; CDR3 protein: CASSPQVGQTYGYTF
D gene: TRBD1; V gene: TRBV6-1; clone size: .; J gene: TRBJ1-2; CDR3 length: 14; CDR3 DNA: TGTGCCAGCACCGAAGTTCGGACAGGGTATGGCTACACCTTC; CDR3 protein: CASTEVRTGYGYTF
D gene: .; V gene: TRBV5-6; clone size: .; J gene: TRBJ1-5; CDR3 length: 14; CDR3 DNA: TGTGCCAGCAGCCCAGGGCGGGGTTCGCAGCCCCAGCATTTT; CDR3 protein: CASSPGRGSQPQHF
D gene: TRBD2; V gene: TRBV5-6; clone size: .; J gene: TRBJ2-3; CDR3 length: 15; CDR3 DNA: TGTGCCAGCAGCTTTCGACTAGCGGCCACAGATACGCAGTATTTT; CDR3 protein: CASSFRLAATDTQYF
D gene: .; V gene: TRBV7-9; clone size: .; J gene: TRBJ1-5; CDR3 length: 19; CDR3 DNA: TGTGCCAGCAGCTTAGCGCGGGGGAGGGGGGTCACCCTCAATCAGCCCCAGCATTTT; CDR3 protein: CASSLARGRGVTLNQPQHF
D gene: .; V gene: TRBV9; clone size: .; J gene: TRBJ1-3; CDR3 length: 15; CDR3 DNA: TGTGCCAGCAGCGTGGGTCAGGGCTCTGGAAACACCATATATTTT; CDR3 protein: CASSVGQGSGNTIYF
D gene: .; V gene: TRBV2; clone size: .; J gene: TRBJ1-2; CDR3 length: 14; CDR3 DNA: TGTGCCAGCAGTGAAGTGCAGGGAGGCTATGGCTACACCTTC; CDR3 protein: CASSEVQGGYGYTF